A selection of T cell receptor beta chains follows, all from one sample in a study of CD8 T cells in ankylosing spondylitis. Each CDR3 protein is one row after TCRdb ran MiXCR on the 5' RACE reads. The sample shows roughly 260,000 distinct CDR3 sequences, 20% of them seen only once. What was sequenced was blood, either unsorted or a sorted T cell fraction (not recorded which). The receptors here all came from a male donor with ankylosing spondylitis or in good health (not recorded which). Each CDR3 is given with its conserved first and last residue. D genes are given only for firm matches. Clone size is stated in some rows and not others, as once, few, many or a class when expanded.

j_gene,abundance,d_gene,v_gene,CDR3nt,CDR3aa
TRBJ1-5,.,TRBD1,TRBV6-1,TGTGCCAGCAGCATGGACAGGTCGCGCCCCCAGCATTTT,CASSMDRSRPQHF
TRBJ2-2,few,TRBD1,TRBV27,TGTGCCAGCAGTTCAGGACAGGGCCTCACCGGGGAGCTGTTTTTT,CASSSGQGLTGELFF
TRBJ2-3,.,.,TRBV5-1,TGCGCCAGCAGCTTGGAGGGGGGCGGCACAGATACGCAGTATTTT,CASSLEGGGTDTQYF
TRBJ2-3,few,.,TRBV18,TGTGCCAGCTCGCGGGCCCTGGGCACAGATACGCAGTATTTT,CASSRALGTDTQYF
TRBJ2-1,few,.,TRBV28,TGTGCCAGCACCCCACATCGAGGGCAGGGCTACAATGAGCAGTTCTTC,CASTPHRGQGYNEQFF
TRBJ2-3,few,.,TRBV5-1,TGCGCCAGCAAGAAGCCCCTGCCGGGAGAGAGCACAGATACGCAGTATTTT,CASKKPLPGESTDTQYF
TRBJ2-1,few,TRBD2,TRBV7-8,TGTGCCAGCAGCTTCTCCACCGGACTAGCGGGAGGCTATGAGCAGTTCTTC,CASSFSTGLAGGYEQFF
TRBJ2-2,.,.,TRBV12-3/TRBV12-4,TGTGCCAGCAGTTTACTGGGGCGCACCGGGGAGCTGTTTTTT,CASSLLGRTGELFF
TRBJ2-3,many,.,TRBV5-1,TGCGCCAGCAGCTCCCTTGCGGGGGCCCTCCCAGATACGCAGTATTTT,CASSSLAGALPDTQYF
TRBJ2-3,.,.,TRBV5-6,TGTGCCAGCAGCTTGGCTTTGCAGTATAGCACAGATACGCAGTATTTT,CASSLALQYSTDTQYF
TRBJ2-5,.,TRBD1,TRBV20-1,TGCAGTGCTAGAGATGTCCGGACAGGGGGATTAGAGACCCAGTACTTC,CSARDVRTGGLETQYF
TRBJ1-1,.,TRBD1,TRBV7-9,TGTGCCAGCACAGCTCCGGGACAGGGTCCGGGGGGCACTGAAGCTTTCTTT,CASTAPGQGPGGTEAFF